These 10 T cell receptor beta chains were all obtained from the same sample, sequenced in a study of glioma-infiltrating T cells. TCR alpha and beta CDR3 regions were amplified from RNA using iRepertoire nested multiplex PCR. TCRdb processed the multiplex PCR reads anew with MiXCR; each CDR3 protein has one entry. Of approximately 90,000 distinct CDR3 sequences in the sample, around 23% were seen once. What was sequenced was glioma tissue, nonneoplastic brain tissue, or PBMCs (not recorded which). The source of these receptors is a human donor with low-grade glioma or glioblastoma, undergoing nonglioma brain surgery, or in good health (not recorded which).

As to this clonotype: This clone may be a read error of a much larger clone one base away. The rearrangement links TRBV10-2 to TRBJ1-5; no reliable D call. CDR3 length equals 14 residues. V was cut by 3 bases and J by 3 bases, with 9 bases left in between. Germline loops: CDR1 WSHSY, CDR2 SAAADI. CDR3 DNA sequence: TGCGCCAGCAGTGATAGGTCTAACAATCAGCCCCAGCATTTT. Translation: CASSDRSNNQPQHF.

Many counts were recorded for this clonotype. J is TRBJ1-1 and V is TRBV20-1; D is unclear. The V end lost 2 bases, the J end lost 0 bases, and 13 bases lay between the germline ends. Germline CDR1 is DFQATT and CDR2 is SNEGSKA (reference sequence). CDR3 length equals 15 residues. The CDR3 loop is CSARPSTKLNTEAFF. The CDR3 coding sequence is TGCAGTGCTAGACCCTCTACGAAGCTGAACACTGAAGCTTTCTTT.

This clonotype was seen ten or more times. V gene TRBV20-1 combines with J gene TRBJ2-7, with unresolved D. The CDR3 contains 14 residues. V lost 0 bases and J 3 bases, leaving 12 bases between the germline ends. Germline values: CDR1 DFQATT, CDR2 SNEGSKA (reference sequence). The CDR3 coding sequence is TGCAGTGCTAGAGATCCCCGCAGAGGCTACGAGCAGTACTTC. Residues: CSARDPRRGYEQYF.

This clonotype showed up just a few times. V gene TRBV20-1 combines with J gene TRBJ2-7, with TRBD1 as a possible D gene (6 bases). Between the trimmed V and J ends, which lost 5 bases and 2 bases, there was a span of 13 bases. The CDR3 extends over 13 amino acids. Germline lookup yields CDR1 DFQATT and CDR2 SNEGSKA (reference sequence). The CDR3: CSASGTYTYEQYF. CDR3 nucleotide sequence: TGCAGTGCTTCCGGGACATACACCTACGAGCAGTACTTC.

This clonotype was counted only a few times. J is TRBJ2-5 and V is TRBV29-1; TRBD2 might be the D (6 bases). The V and J ends lost 7 bases and 1 base respectively, with 16 bases between them. CDR1 is SQVTM and CDR2 is ANQGSEA in the germline V gene. The length of the CDR3 is 14 residues. DNA of the CDR3: TGCAGCGGCATTTACGCGGGGTTCCAAGAGACCCAGTACTTC. This translates into CSGIYAGFQETQYF.

Details on this clonotype: A read error may be the cause here, since a much bigger clone is one base away. The rearrangement uses TRBV2 and TRBJ1-2; D might be TRBD1 (6 bases). This CDR3 comprises 13 residues. Looked up from germline, CDR1 is SNHLY and CDR2 is FYNNEI. The CDR3 region is CASRQGIVYGHTF. The DNA for the CDR3 is TGTGCCAGCAGACAGGGTATCGTCTATGGCCACACCTTC.

This chain uses TRBV3-1 with TRBJ2-1; tentatively, D is TRBD1 (6 bases). Germline V gene sequence: CDR1 LGHDT, CDR2 YNNKEL (reference sequence). Trimming pared 4 bases from V and 7 bases from J, leaving 23 bases between. This CDR3 contains 17 residues. CDR3 sequence: CASSPSQLAGASNEQFF. CDR3 DNA sequence: TGTGCCAGCAGCCCCTCCCAGTTGGCAGGGGCCTCAAATGAGCAGTTCTTC.

About this clonotype: This could be a read error, since a much larger clone is one nucleotide away. This chain links TRBV6-5 with TRBJ1-3; D perhaps matches TRBD1 (5 bases). CDR3 length: 14 residues. Germline loops: CDR1 MNHEY, CDR2 SVGAGI. Trimming removed 8 bases from V and 3 bases from J, with 14 bases in between. CDR3 amino acids: CASYRGGNGNTIYF. CDR3 coding DNA: TGTGCCAGCTACCGGGGGGGGAATGGAAACACCATATATTTT.

On this clonotype itself: This is likely a read error, given that the CDR3 carries no conserved phenylalanine or tryptophan at its end. The V and J genes are TRBV18 and TRBJ2-7, with 8 bases fitting TRBD2. Germline CDR1 reads KGHSH; CDR2 reads LQKENI. With 2 bases clipped from V and 2 bases from J, the junction kept 5 bases outside the gene matches. The CDR3 has 15 amino acids. This CDR3 is CASSPNLAGPYEQYY. The CDR3 DNA follows: TGTGCCAGCTCACCAAACCTAGCGGGCCCCTACGAGCAGTACTAC.

This clonotype occurred many times. The chain couples TRBV18 to TRBJ1-3; D not resolved. The CDR3 has 15 amino acids. Germline V gives CDR1 KGHSH, CDR2 LQKENI. V was pared by 3 bases and J by 1 base, with 10 bases between. The CDR3 coding sequence is TGTGCCAGCTCACCTGGGAGACAATCTGGAAACACCATATATTTT. This codes for CASSPGRQSGNTIYF.